The 21 T cell receptor beta chains listed next were all sequenced from one sample in a study of cytomegalovirus exposure and HLA in healthy donors. The primer mix had 60 Vbeta and 13 Jbeta primers. Some clones are missing from TCRdb's copy, which holds only in-frame ones; the method was immunoSEQ multiplex PCR. The data show around 100,000 clones, around 66% seen once. Input material: PBMCs. Receptors were obtained from a woman aged 50 to 65 in good health and CMV-seronegative.

This clone was detected only a few times. The chain couples TRBV12-5 to TRBJ2-7; D is unclear. V was trimmed by 2 bases and J by 1 base, leaving 3 bases between them. The germline V gene has CDR1 LGHNT and CDR2 FRNRAP. The CDR3 runs to 12 residues. The CDR3 loop reads CASGLLSYEQYF. In DNA form, the CDR3 reads TGTGCTAGTGGTTTGTTATCCTACGAGCAGTACTTC.

This chain joins TRBV5-4 and TRBJ2-7; 10 bases map to TRBD2. The CDR3 is made up of 16 amino acids. Germline-derived CDR1 and CDR2 are SGHNT and YYREEE (reference sequence). Germline trimming cut 4 bases from V and 4 bases from J; bases unmatched to any gene: 11. The DNA of the CDR3 is TGTGCCAGCAGCCACGAAGCGGGAGGGTTTTTGTACGAGCAGTACTTC. Residues: CASSHEAGGFLYEQYF.

This clone was seen once. The chain recombines TRBV7-2 with TRBJ2-3; 9 bases agree with TRBD1. V was clipped by 6 bases and J by 2 bases; unmatched bases: 9. The CDR3 runs 16 residues. CDR1 is SGHTA and CDR2 is FQGNSA in the germline V gene. This chain's CDR3 is CASRVVGTGYTDTQYF. CDR3 DNA sequence: TGTGCCAGCAGGGTGGTCGGGACAGGGTACACAGATACGCAGTATTTT.

The chain recombines TRBV5-1 with TRBJ1-3; D uncertain. Trimming took off 0 bases at V and 0 bases at J, with 10 bases between the two ends. The germline V gene encodes CDR1 SGHRS and CDR2 YFSETQ. The CDR3 contains 16 residues. CDR3 sequence: CASSLALRSSGNTIYF. In DNA form, the CDR3 reads TGCGCCAGCAGCTTGGCCCTCCGGAGCTCTGGAAACACCATATATTTT.

This chain connects TRBV25-1 to TRBJ2-1, with 7 bases fitting TRBD2. CDR3 size: 16 residues. CDR1 MGHDK and CDR2 SYGVNS come from the germline V gene. V shed 2 bases and J 5 bases; nucleotides not matched to a gene: 9. The CDR3 DNA reads TGTGCCAGCAGTGAAGGGCTTGTTACTAGCGACAATGAGCAGTTCTTC. Translation gives CASSEGLVTSDNEQFF.

V usage is TRBV7-8 and J usage is TRBJ2-3; D is possibly TRBD2 (5 bases). Germline assignment: CDR1 SGHVS and CDR2 FQNEAQ. The length of the CDR3 is 15 residues. Trimming took off 5 bases at V and 1 base at J, with 13 bases between the two ends. CDR3 protein: CASSISGARTDTQYF. CDR3 bases: TGTGCCAGCAGCATCAGCGGAGCCCGCACAGATACGCAGTATTTT. Drawing the rest from reference TRBV7-8 and TRBJ2-3, the complete variable domain is GAGVSQSPRYKVAKRGQDVALRCDPISGHVSLFWYQQALGQGPEFLTYFQNEAQLDKSGLPSDRFFAERPEGSVSTLKIQRTQQEDSAVYLCASSISGARTDTQYFGPGTRLTVL.

The CDR3 region is CASSPDSSYEQYF. CDR3 nucleotide sequence: TGTGCCAGCAGCCCGGACAGCTCCTACGAGCAGTACTTC. The rearrangement joins TRBV13 to TRBJ2-7; possible D gene TRBD1, 6 bases. CDR1 and CDR2 (germline): PRHDT, FYEKMQ (reference sequence). The CDR3 runs to 13 residues. V was pared by 5 bases and J by 0 bases, with 8 bases between.

The table lists this clone with a few counts. The rearrangement uses TRBV6-1 and TRBJ2-7; 7 nucleotides line up with TRBD1. The CDR3 runs 14 residues. Germline V gives CDR1 MNHNS, CDR2 SASEGT. V dropped 5 bases and J dropped 0; count of bases not matched to a gene: 4. CDR3 nucleotides: TGTGCCAGCAGTCCAGGGGGACACTCCTACGAGCAGTACTTC. It encodes CASSPGGHSYEQYF.

In this sample, this clone turned up a few times. The chain uses TRBV4-1 and TRBJ1-3, with a tentative D call TRBD1 (5 bases). V was pared by 8 bases and J by 5 bases, with 22 bases between. CDR1 is MGHRA and CDR2 is YSYEKL in the germline V gene. This CDR3 has 16 amino acids. The DNA of the CDR3 is TGCGCCAGCCGAAAGACGGGGGGTTCCGGGAGAAACACCATATATTTT. The encoded protein is CASRKTGGSGRNTIYF.

The chain recombines TRBV6-1 with TRBJ2-1; possible D gene TRBD1, 6 bases. CDR1 is MNHNS and CDR2 is SASEGT in the germline V gene. Trimming took 5 bases from V and 9 from J, leaving 14 bases between them. The CDR3 loop spans 13 amino acids. Written as DNA, the CDR3 is TGTGCCAGCAGTAACAGGGACCTAGGTGAGCAGTTCTTC. Encoded protein: CASSNRDLGEQFF.

The gene calls are TRBV7-9 and TRBJ2-1, with 12 positions matching TRBD2. The CDR3 consists of 15 residues. V gave up 5 bases and J gave up 4 bases; unmatched junction bases: 3. Germline CDR1 reads SEHNR; CDR2 reads FQNEAQ (reference sequence). For the CDR3, the DNA is TGTGCCAGCAGCCTCACTAGCGGGAGGTACAATGAGCAGTTCTTC. This sequence encodes CASSLTSGRYNEQFF.

J is TRBJ2-5 and V is TRBV5-6; 8 bases agree with TRBD2. The V gene's germline CDR1 is SGHDT and CDR2 YYEEEE. Trimming took 1 base from V and 1 from J; bases not matched to a gene: 6. This CDR3 has 16 amino acids. The CDR3 is CASSLLMAGGQETQYF. The DNA for the CDR3 is TGTGCCAGCAGCTTGTTGATGGCGGGGGGCCAAGAGACCCAGTACTTC.

The table lists this clone with a few counts. The V call is TRBV7-6, the J call TRBJ2-1; no reliable D call. This CDR3 spans 13 amino acids. Trimming left V 1 base short and J 6 bases short, with 7 bases between. Germline CDR1 SGHVS, CDR2 FNYEAQ. CDR3 sequence: CASSLGLPNEQFF. For the CDR3, the DNA is TGTGCCAGCAGCTTAGGACTCCCCAATGAGCAGTTCTTC. The full variable domain, completed using reference TRBV7-6 and TRBJ2-1, is GAGVSQSPRYKVTKRGQDVALRCDPISGHVSLYWYRQALGQGPEFLTYFNYEAQQDKSGLPNDRFSAERPEGSISTLTIQRTEQRDSAMYRCASSLGLPNEQFFGPGTRLTVL.

The chain recombines TRBV4-3 with TRBJ2-7; 9 nucleotides line up with TRBD2. V dropped 0 bases and J dropped 2; count of bases not matched to a gene: 2. The CDR3 runs 15 residues. Germline lookup yields CDR1 LGHNA and CDR2 YSLEER. The CDR3 protein is CASSQEGGRAYEQYF. The CDR3 DNA reads TGCGCCAGCAGCCAAGAGGGCGGGAGGGCCTACGAGCAGTACTTC.

CDR3 sequence (DNA): TGTGCCAGCAGTTGGAGCGGGAGGGCCTACGAGCAGTACTTC. Protein sequence: CASSWSGRAYEQYF. The chain recombines TRBV6-5 with TRBJ2-7; 10 nucleotides agree with TRBD2. Germline CDR1 is MNHEY and CDR2 is SVGAGI. J was trimmed by 2 bases and V by 4 bases; bases with no gene match: 2. This CDR3 is built from 14 residues.

V gene TRBV7-6 combines with J gene TRBJ2-1; 8 bases are a match to TRBD2. CDR3 length: 17 amino acids. V was clipped by 1 base and J by 2 bases; unmatched bases: 7. The germline V gene has CDR1 SGHVS and CDR2 FNYEAQ. DNA of the CDR3: TGTGCCAGCAGCTTAGTGGTTAGCGGGGATACCTACAATGAGCAGTTCTTC. The encoded protein is CASSLVVSGDTYNEQFF.

The chain carries TRBV7-3 and TRBJ2-7, with unresolved D. The CDR3 sequence is 11 residues long. The germline gives CDR1 SGHTA, CDR2 FQGTGA. V dropped 2 bases and J dropped 5 bases, with 4 bases sitting between them. The CDR3 sequence is CASSLENEQYF. Here the CDR3 DNA reads TGTGCCAGCAGCTTAGAGAACGAGCAGTACTTC.

CDR3 in DNA: TGCGCCAGCACTCGGACAGAGAATCAGCCCCAGCATTTT. Amino acids: CASTRTENQPQHF. This chain uses TRBV10-2 with TRBJ1-5; a possible D gene is TRBD1 (6 bases). This CDR3 is built from 13 residues. Trimming left V 7 bases short and J 4 bases short, with 11 bases between. Germline V gives CDR1 WSHSY, CDR2 SAAADI.

This clone appeared a few times. The rearrangement links TRBV27 to TRBJ1-3, with D perhaps TRBD1 (5 bases). CDR3 length: 13 amino acids. V was trimmed by 10 bases and J by 1 base, leaving 11 bases between them. In germline, CDR1 is MNHEY, CDR2 SMNVEV (reference sequence). CDR3 bases: TGTGCCAACCCTTCAGGGTCTGGAAACACCATATATTTT. It encodes CANPSGSGNTIYF.

The sample holds a few counts of this clone. This chain links TRBV7-9 with TRBJ2-3; unclear D gene. CDR3 length: 13 amino acids. The germline gives CDR1 SEHNR, CDR2 FQNEAQ (reference sequence). The V gene lost 5 bases and the J gene lost 0 bases, with 6 bases spanning the gap. The CDR3 coding sequence is TGTGCCAGCAGCCCTCCTAGCACAGATACGCAGTATTTT. Translated: CASSPPSTDTQYF.

The rearrangement uses TRBV5-1 and TRBJ2-7; no clear D gene. Germline CDR1 reads SGHRS; CDR2 reads YFSETQ. V dropped 0 bases and J dropped 11 bases, with 15 bases sitting between them. The CDR3 totals 13 residues. The DNA of the CDR3 is TGCGCCAGCAGCTTGGCAGGAAGCTCCTCCAAGTACTTC. It codes for CASSLAGSSSKYF.